This TCR beta chain was recovered during a study of blood T cell repertoires in COVID-19. Study information: Acute and convalescent COVID-19 samples came from the United States, Italy and Spain. The analysed material was cDNA or gDNA that came from T cells, B-cell-depleted T cells, or PBMCs.

Original analysis: Reference gene primer amplification gave nucleated cell count estimates. The data were produced by immunoSEQ multiplex PCR, yet TCRdb's version contains in-frame clones alone and is incomplete. For V, J and clone size, that table is used; D and trimming come from the DNA. The sample comprises 100,000 to 150,000 clones, about 85% of which are singletons, and about a tenth rests with the top ten. V shed 3 bases and J shed 5 bases, with 10 bases lying between them. CDR3 length: 14 residues. The germline gives CDR1 LGHNA, CDR2 YSLEER. The clonotype comes from a middle-aged man with active or convalescent COVID-19. The sequencing input was peripheral blood. The chain couples TRBV4-3 to TRBJ1-4; D is possibly TRBD1 (5 bases). The CDR3 reads CASSQVRANEKLFF. CDR3 in DNA: TGCGCCAGCAGCCAGGTCAGGGCAAATGAAAAACTGTTTTTT.